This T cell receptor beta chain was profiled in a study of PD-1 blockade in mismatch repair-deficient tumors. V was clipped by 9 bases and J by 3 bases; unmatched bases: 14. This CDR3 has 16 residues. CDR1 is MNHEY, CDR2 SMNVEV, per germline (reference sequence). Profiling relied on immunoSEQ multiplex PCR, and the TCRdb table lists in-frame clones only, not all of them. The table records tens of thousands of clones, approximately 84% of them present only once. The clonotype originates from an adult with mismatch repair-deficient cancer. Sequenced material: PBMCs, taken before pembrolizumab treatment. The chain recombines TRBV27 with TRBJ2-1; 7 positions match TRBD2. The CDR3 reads CASKRGSGGNYNEQFF. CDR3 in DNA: TGTGCCAGTAAAAGGGGATCGGGAGGAAACTACAATGAGCAGTTCTTC.